In this sample, the clone carrying this TCR beta chain turned up a few times. The source of the sample is a study of blood T cell repertoires in COVID-19. Study details: Samples representing acute and convalescent COVID-19 were sourced from the United States, Italy and Spain. PBMCs, B-cell-depleted T cells, or T cells provided the cDNA or gDNA that made up the material.

J lost 6 bases, V lost 6 bases, and 4 bases had no gene match. CDR1 SGHNT and CDR2 YENEEA come from the germline V gene. This CDR3 comprises 14 residues. Authors' methods: The authors estimated nucleated cell counts from reference gene primer amplification. Only in-frame clones appear in the TCRdb table, and some are missing; sequencing was by immunoSEQ multiplex PCR. Clonal size and the V and J genes are those of that table, whereas D and trimming came from the DNA. The top ten clones hold 4% to 5.5% of a sample with around 110,000 clones, about nine tenths of them seen once. The chain has TRBV11-3 and TRBJ2-2; 10 positions match TRBD1. What was sequenced was peripheral blood. This receptor was identified in a man aged 40-49 years with acute or convalescent COVID-19. CDR3 DNA: TGTGCCAGCAGTCGGACAGGGGGGTCCGGGGAGCTGTTTTTT. This translates into CASSRTGGSGELFF.